The clone carrying this T cell receptor (beta chain) was counted between two and nine times. Its cognate antigen is unknown. This PCR relied on a set of 60 Vbeta primers and 13 Jbeta primers. Data came from immunoSEQ multiplex PCR; TCRdb stores just in-frame clones and leaves some out. The sample includes about 200,000 clones, roughly 80% of them seen just once. This specimen comes from a study of cytomegalovirus exposure and HLA in healthy donors. Study as a whole: Early released data comprised 80 million to 90 million unique TCRs from HLA-typed donors. Among approximately 400 genotyped donors, 80% to 90% fell in the Caucasian-associated ancestry cluster. Study outcomes and limitations: Solely CMV serostatus was available to characterize immune exposure. When presence/absence was analysed, sequencing depth was taken to be roughly uniform across donors.

This CDR3 contains 13 residues. Trimming took 1 base from V and 4 from J; bases not matched to a gene: 3. Germline V gives CDR1 SQVTM, CDR2 ANQGSEA. This receptor was taken from a middle-aged man in good health and CMV-seronegative. This chain connects TRBV29-1 to TRBJ1-1, with 7 bases aligning to TRBD1. Specimen: PBMCs. CDR3 residues: CSVEAGTATEAFF. CDR3 bases: TGCAGCGTTGAAGCCGGGACAGCCACTGAAGCTTTCTTT.